This TCR beta chain was sequenced for a study of identical twins. V dropped 4 bases and J dropped 6; count of bases not matched to a gene: 22. The CDR3 extends over 18 amino acids. The germline gives CDR1 DFQATT, CDR2 SNEGSKA (reference sequence). This clonotype was seen only a few times. Template switching added a universal primer site, and cDNA bore unique molecular identifiers. TCRdb reprocessed the 5' RACE reads with MiXCR, giving one entry per CDR3 protein. The sample has 300,000 to 350,000 distinct CDR3 sequences; 9% to 15% are singletons. The same sample was also used in a study of yellow fever vaccine responses in identical twins. Turning to that study: It has been reported that, in twins, the vaccine T cell response seemed partly convergent and partly personalized.

The sample was CD8+ T cells sorted from blood. This receptor was identified in a woman aged 18-29 years in good health. This chain links TRBV20-1 with TRBJ2-3; 7 bases line up with TRBD2. CDR3 in DNA: TGCAGTGCTACGGGTCCCCTTAGACTAGCCCCCCGGTGGGATACGCAGTATTTT. Protein: CSATGPLRLAPRWDTQYF.